This T cell receptor (beta chain) came from a study of synovial regulatory T cells in juvenile arthritis. At the level of the study: Three patients were therapy-naive; more than five received methotrexate alone. Study-level results: Compared with other blood Treg cells, inflammation-associated Treg cells had reduced TCR diversity.

To note about this clone: The antigen is not known.

Profiling relied on immunoSEQ multiplex PCR, and the TCRdb table lists in-frame clones only, not all of them. Here the sample table reports 8,000 to 10,000 clones. In germline, CDR1 is SNHLY, CDR2 FYNNEI. The CDR3 is 14 amino acids. There is no recorded DNA. Donors were 11 juvenile idiopathic arthritis patients with active disease. The TCR comes from a donor aged 2-29 years with juvenile idiopathic arthritis. The specimen sequenced was Treg cells from blood. The sample's subset: remaining (HLA-DR-negative) circulating blood Treg cells. This sequence joins TRBV2 and TRBJ2-4; TCRdb's D call, TRBD2, is unchecked because there is no DNA. The CDR3 spells CASSYTSGRNIQYF.